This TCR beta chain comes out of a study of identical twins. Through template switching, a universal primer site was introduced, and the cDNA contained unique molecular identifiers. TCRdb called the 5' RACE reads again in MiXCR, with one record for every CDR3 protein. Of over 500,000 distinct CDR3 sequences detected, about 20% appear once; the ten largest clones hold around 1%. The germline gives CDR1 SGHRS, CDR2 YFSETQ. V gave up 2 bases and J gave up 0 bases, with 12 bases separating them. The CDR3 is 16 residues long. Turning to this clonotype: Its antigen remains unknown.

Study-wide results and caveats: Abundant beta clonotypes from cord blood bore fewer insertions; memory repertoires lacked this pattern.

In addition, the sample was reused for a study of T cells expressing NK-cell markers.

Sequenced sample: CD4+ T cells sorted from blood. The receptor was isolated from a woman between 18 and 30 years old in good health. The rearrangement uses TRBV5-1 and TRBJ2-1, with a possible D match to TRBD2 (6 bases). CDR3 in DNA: TGCGCCAGCAGCTTTACTAGCTTCAGCTCCTACAATGAGCAGTTCTTC. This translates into CASSFTSFSSYNEQFF.